The entry below describes one TCR beta chain. Its antigen remains unidentified. The sample belongs to a study of cytomegalovirus exposure and HLA in healthy donors. Study-wide findings and caveats: The authors later linked a missense DCLRE1C variant to TCR beta V- and J-gene trimming. A list of 150 or so TCR beta chains associated with cytomegalovirus was given. Of the V segments, some could not be distinguished, including TRBV6-2 and TRBV6-3, and were excluded.

The germline CDR1 and CDR2 sequences are KGHSH and LQKENI. With V trimmed by 4 bases and J by 6 bases, 9 bases remained unmatched. This CDR3 is 14 amino acids long. Researchers ran the PCR with 60 Vbeta and 13 Jbeta primers. Sequenced by immunoSEQ multiplex PCR; TCRdb stores in-frame clones only, minus some. The repertoire holds 95,000 to 110,000 clones, with about 77% as singletons. Sequenced input: PBMCs. The source is a woman between 18 and 30 years old in good health and CMV-seropositive. The chain couples TRBV18 to TRBJ2-7, with 7 positions matching TRBD1. DNA of the CDR3: TGTGCCAGCTCACTGAAGGGGGCGTTCAGCGAGCAGTACTTC. Protein product: CASSLKGAFSEQYF.